The 4 T cell receptor beta chains presented below share a single source sample, sequenced in a study of naive and memory T cell subsets. An equimolar mix of two oligonucleotides served as the beta constant-region primer for TRBC1 and TRBC2. MiXCR, applied by TCRdb to the UMI-ligation and nested PCR reads, yields one record per CDR3 protein. Counted here are 150,000 or so distinct CDR3 sequences, approximately 15% occurring once; the ten biggest clones make up 0.14%. Sequencing used naive CD4+ T cells from blood. All receptors derive from a human donor in good health.

This clonotype has a single count. The conserved closing phenylalanine or tryptophan is absent in this CDR3, likely reflecting a read error. J is TRBJ1-1 and V is TRBV29-1; D is possibly TRBD1 (6 bases). CDR1 and CDR2 (germline): SQVTM, ANQGSEA. Trimming took off 4 bases at V and 3 bases at J, with 12 bases between the two ends. The length of the CDR3 is 13 residues. CDR3 sequence: CSVVGGGHTEAFS. In DNA, the CDR3 is TGCAGCGTTGTAGGGGGTGGGCACACTGAAGCTTTCTCT.

This clonotype was observed a few times. V and J are TRBV7-3 and TRBJ2-4; D might be TRBD1 (6 bases). CDR3 length: 14 amino acids. Germline loops: CDR1 SGHTA, CDR2 FQGTGA. V lost 5 bases, J lost 6 bases, and 14 bases lay in between. CDR3 coding DNA: TGTGCCAGCAGCCCGGGGCAGGGGCCAAACATTCAGTACTTC. Amino acids: CASSPGQGPNIQYF.

The V call is TRBV20-1, the J call TRBJ2-7; 8 nucleotides align to TRBD2. CDR3 length equals 14 residues. CDR1 is DFQATT, CDR2 SNEGSKA, per germline (reference sequence). V trimming: 3 bases; J trimming: 0 bases; junction bases outside the gene matches: 4. CDR3 in amino acids: CSASSAGVSYEQYF. The CDR3 DNA reads as TGCAGTGCTAGTTCAGCGGGAGTCTCCTACGAGCAGTACTTC.

Only a few counts were recorded for this clonotype. The chain links TRBV20-1 to TRBJ2-7; TRBD2 matches 9 bases. The CDR3 extends over 13 amino acids. Per germline, CDR1 DFQATT and CDR2 SNEGSKA (reference sequence). J was trimmed by 3 bases and V by 2 bases; bases with no gene match: 2. Here the CDR3 reads CSARLAGSYEQYF. The CDR3 bases are TGCAGTGCTAGACTAGCGGGGAGCTACGAGCAGTACTTC.